A selection of T cell receptor beta chains follows, all from one sample in a study of CD8 T cells in Susac syndrome. MiXCR, run by TCRdb on the immunoSEQ multiplex PCR reads, gives a single entry per CDR3 protein. The data show approximately 190,000 distinct CDR3 sequences, with roughly 94% seen just once and approximately 0.16% held by the top ten. The sample consisted of CD8+ T cells from PBMCs. Receptor source: a human donor with Susac syndrome. CDR3s include the opening cysteine and the closing phenylalanine or tryptophan. D genes are given only for firm matches. Some rows have no size entry. The others give once, few or many, or a class for an expanded clone.

J gene: TRBJ2-7; V gene: TRBV30; clone size: NA; D gene: TRBD2; CDR3 protein: CAWLLADEQYF; CDR3 DNA: TGTGCCTGGCTACTAGCGGACGAGCAGTACTTC
J gene: TRBJ2-7; V gene: TRBV3-1; clone size: NA; D gene: TRBD1; CDR3 protein: CASSQGQGVYEQYF; CDR3 DNA: TGTGCCAGCAGCCAGGGACAGGGGGTTTACGAGCAGTACTTC
J gene: TRBJ2-7; V gene: TRBV6-1; clone size: NA; D gene: TRBD1; CDR3 protein: CASRDRGTYEQYF; CDR3 DNA: TGTGCCAGCAGAGACAGGGGTACCTACGAGCAGTACTTC
J gene: TRBJ1-1; V gene: TRBV7-8; clone size: NA; D gene: NA; CDR3 protein: CASSLRASAPVNTEAFF; CDR3 DNA: NA
J gene: TRBJ2-1; V gene: TRBV11-2; clone size: NA; D gene: NA; CDR3 protein: CASSSLVGTGEQFF; CDR3 DNA: TGTGCCAGCAGCTCCCTAGTGGGGACCGGTGAGCAGTTCTTC
J gene: TRBJ1-5; V gene: TRBV27; clone size: NA; D gene: NA; CDR3 protein: CASSLAVHQPQHF; CDR3 DNA: TGTGCCAGCAGTTTGGCAGTCCATCAGCCCCAGCATTTT
J gene: TRBJ1-4; V gene: TRBV5-4; clone size: NA; D gene: NA; CDR3 protein: CASSARGRGEKLFF; CDR3 DNA: TGTGCCAGCAGCGCCCGAGGGCGCGGTGAAAAACTGTTTTTT
J gene: TRBJ1-5; V gene: TRBV20-1; clone size: NA; D gene: NA; CDR3 protein: CSASSGPTFSNQPQHF; CDR3 DNA: TGCAGTGCTAGCTCTGGCCCGACGTTTAGCAATCAGCCCCAGCATTTT
J gene: TRBJ2-7; V gene: TRBV29-1; clone size: NA; D gene: NA; CDR3 protein: CSVDTGTLSYEQYF; CDR3 DNA: TGCAGCGTTGATACAGGGACACTCTCCTACGAGCAGTACTTC
J gene: TRBJ2-2; V gene: TRBV5-4; clone size: once; D gene: NA; CDR3 protein: CASSQDVTGELFF; CDR3 DNA: TGTGCCAGCAGCCAAGACGTCACCGGGGAGCTGTTTTTT
J gene: TRBJ1-1; V gene: TRBV6-5; clone size: few; D gene: NA; CDR3 protein: CASSTGLNTEAFF; CDR3 DNA: TGTGCCAGCAGTACGGGGCTCAACACTGAAGCTTTCTTT
J gene: TRBJ2-1; V gene: TRBV7-2; clone size: NA; D gene: NA; CDR3 protein: CASSLSSSSYNEQFF; CDR3 DNA: TGTGCCAGCAGCCTCAGCTCCAGCTCCTACAATGAGCAGTTCTTC
J gene: TRBJ2-7; V gene: TRBV7-9; clone size: NA; D gene: TRBD1; CDR3 protein: CASSLTGQGLSEQYF; CDR3 DNA: TGTGCCAGCAGCTTGACGGGACAGGGGCTATCCGAGCAGTACTTC
J gene: TRBJ2-3; V gene: TRBV9; clone size: NA; D gene: NA; CDR3 protein: CASSVAGYTDTQYF; CDR3 DNA: TGTGCCAGCAGCGTAGCTGGCTATACAGATACGCAGTATTTT
J gene: TRBJ1-2; V gene: TRBV20-1; clone size: NA; D gene: NA; CDR3 protein: CSARDETVYGYTF; CDR3 DNA: TGCAGTGCTAGAGATGAGACAGTTTATGGCTACACCTTC
J gene: TRBJ1-1; V gene: TRBV5-1; clone size: NA; D gene: TRBD1; CDR3 protein: CASSLEFLGQGGTEAFF; CDR3 DNA: TGCGCCAGCAGCTTGGAATTCTTAGGACAGGGGGGAACTGAAGCTTTCTTT
J gene: TRBJ2-3; V gene: TRBV18; clone size: NA; D gene: TRBD2; CDR3 protein: CASSRPSGGTDTQYF; CDR3 DNA: TGTGCCAGCTCACGCCCCAGCGGGGGAACAGATACGCAGTATTTT
J gene: TRBJ2-2; V gene: TRBV20-1; clone size: NA; D gene: NA; CDR3 protein: CSARHSGDTTGELFF; CDR3 DNA: TGCAGTGCTAGACACAGCGGAGATACCACCGGGGAGCTGTTTTTT
J gene: TRBJ2-3; V gene: TRBV29-1; clone size: NA; D gene: NA; CDR3 protein: CSVEDESSNTDTQYF; CDR3 DNA: TGCAGCGTTGAAGATGAATCCTCTAACACAGATACGCAGTATTTT
J gene: TRBJ1-2; V gene: TRBV5-5; clone size: NA; D gene: TRBD1; CDR3 protein: CASSLAGQGRYGYTF; CDR3 DNA: TGTGCCAGCAGCTTGGCCGGACAGGGCCGCTATGGCTACACCTTC
J gene: TRBJ2-3; V gene: TRBV20-1; clone size: NA; D gene: NA; CDR3 protein: CSVASGGTDTQYF; CDR3 DNA: TGCAGTGTCGCGTCGGGTGGGACAGATACGCAGTATTTT
J gene: TRBJ1-1; V gene: TRBV5-1; clone size: NA; D gene: TRBD1; CDR3 protein: CASSLDTGGTEAFF; CDR3 DNA: TGCGCCAGCAGCTTGGATACAGGGGGGACTGAAGCTTTCTTT
J gene: TRBJ2-5; V gene: TRBV9; clone size: NA; D gene: TRBD2; CDR3 protein: CASSGTSGGASETQYF; CDR3 DNA: TGTGCCAGCAGCGGGACTAGCGGGGGGGCCAGTGAGACCCAGTACTTC
J gene: TRBJ2-3; V gene: TRBV30; clone size: once; D gene: TRBD2; CDR3 protein: CAWSELAGGPYTQYF; CDR3 DNA: TGTGCCTGGAGTGAGCTAGCGGGGGGGCCATATACGCAGTATTTT
J gene: TRBJ2-3; V gene: TRBV28; clone size: NA; D gene: TRBD2; CDR3 protein: CASSFRRESSTDTQYF; CDR3 DNA: TGTGCCAGCAGTTTTAGGCGGGAGAGTAGCACAGATACGCAGTATTTT
J gene: TRBJ2-7; V gene: TRBV9; clone size: once; D gene: NA; CDR3 protein: CASSLQFGDYEQYF; CDR3 DNA: TGTGCCAGCAGCCTCCAGTTTGGAGACTACGAGCAGTACTTC
J gene: TRBJ2-1; V gene: TRBV13; clone size: NA; D gene: NA; CDR3 protein: CASSYTSGTNEQFF; CDR3 DNA: TGTGCCAGCAGCTATACCTCAGGGACCAATGAGCAGTTCTTC
J gene: TRBJ2-1; V gene: TRBV7-6; clone size: NA; D gene: NA; CDR3 protein: CASSSIGGNEQFF; CDR3 DNA: TGTGCCAGCAGCTCGATTGGAGGGAATGAGCAGTTCTTC
J gene: TRBJ2-6; V gene: TRBV5-4; clone size: NA; D gene: TRBD1; CDR3 protein: CASSFKILWDSFSGANVLTF; CDR3 DNA: TGTGCCAGCAGCTTTAAGATACTCTGGGACAGCTTCTCTGGGGCCAACGTCCTGACTTTC
J gene: TRBJ2-1; V gene: TRBV9; clone size: NA; D gene: TRBD1; CDR3 protein: CASSVGGQPYNEQFF; CDR3 DNA: TGTGCCAGCAGCGTAGGGGGACAGCCTTACAATGAGCAGTTCTTC
J gene: TRBJ1-1; V gene: TRBV13; clone size: NA; D gene: TRBD1; CDR3 protein: CASSPQGRVAEAFF; CDR3 DNA: TGTGCCAGCAGCCCACAGGGGCGGGTCGCTGAAGCTTTCTTT
J gene: TRBJ2-1; V gene: TRBV6-5; clone size: NA; D gene: NA; CDR3 protein: CASSYLPYNEQFF; CDR3 DNA: TGTGCCAGCAGTTACTTACCTTACAATGAGCAGTTCTTC
J gene: TRBJ1-5; V gene: TRBV6-1; clone size: NA; D gene: NA; CDR3 protein: CASSRDAGDSNQPQHF; CDR3 DNA: TGTGCCAGCAGTCGTGATGCAGGGGATAGCAATCAGCCCCAGCATTTT
J gene: TRBJ2-5; V gene: TRBV7-9; clone size: once; D gene: NA; CDR3 protein: CASTPGGTLQETQYF; CDR3 DNA: TGTGCCAGCACCCCTGGGGGGACTCTCCAAGAGACCCAGTACTTC
J gene: TRBJ1-1; V gene: TRBV6-6; clone size: NA; D gene: NA; CDR3 protein: CASSNEPNTEAFF; CDR3 DNA: TGTGCCAGCAGTAACGAGCCGAACACTGAAGCTTTCTTT
J gene: TRBJ2-1; V gene: TRBV6-5; clone size: NA; D gene: NA; CDR3 protein: CASSYLPDSNEQFF; CDR3 DNA: TGTGCCAGCAGTTACTTACCGGACAGTAATGAGCAGTTCTTC